These 22 T cell receptor beta chains were all obtained from the same sample, sequenced in a study of tumor-infiltrating lymphocytes in primary liver carcinoma. Co-extraction of RNA and DNA was performed on about 18-33 mg of unsorted bulk tissue. From approximately 550 ng of total RNA, TCR beta-specific cDNA was reverse-transcribed using a constant-region primer. Three nested multiplex PCR rounds, a slightly modified ARM-PCR, produced the libraries for TCR beta. Primers for the first two PCR rounds were TRBV1-TRBV30 forward primers and a C-beta reverse primer (approximately 10 cycles per round). MiXCR, run by TCRdb on the multiplex PCR reads, gives a single entry per CDR3 protein. The repertoire holds 75,000 to 90,000 distinct CDR3 sequences, with approximately 70% as singletons. Sequencing was performed on liver tumor tissue from sampling region 1. The subset denotes: tumor region T1, superior pole. The receptor set was obtained from a man between 40 and 49 years old with primary liver carcinoma and hepatitis B virus infection.

The rearrangement uses TRBV6-1 and TRBJ1-5; 10 bases match TRBD1. CDR3 length: 15 amino acids. Germline CDR1 and CDR2: MNHNS and SASEGT. Losses at the gene ends were 11 bases for V and 5 bases for J; bases not matched to a gene: 12. The CDR3 is CAGNLGQGGYQPQHF. The DNA of the CDR3 is TGTGCCGGTAACCTCGGACAGGGGGGTTATCAGCCCCAGCATTTT.

About this clonotype itself: Mismatch with germline at one junction end may stem from a read error. V usage is TRBV28 and J usage is TRBJ1-2; D is unclear. The germline gives CDR1 MDHEN, CDR2 SYDVKM. This CDR3 spans 15 amino acids. The CDR3 is CATSLSLKRNYGYTF. The CDR3 nucleotides are TGTGCCACCAGTTTATCGCTAAAGCGCAACTATGGCTACACCTTC.

This rearrangement joins TRBV15 to TRBJ1-4, with D maybe TRBD1 (6 bases). CDR1 is LNHNV, CDR2 YYDKDF, per germline (reference sequence). V dropped 3 bases and J dropped 4 bases, with 15 bases sitting between them. This CDR3 region has 16 residues. CDR3 sequence: CATSSDRQALNEKLFF. The CDR3 nucleotides read TGTGCCACCAGCAGCGACCGACAGGCTCTTAATGAAAAACTGTTTTTT.

The chain combines TRBV29-1 with TRBJ1-1, with D unclear. CDR3 length: 15 residues. The V gene lost 3 bases and the J gene lost 7 bases, with 21 bases spanning the gap. The germline CDR1 and CDR2 sequences are SQVTM and ANQGSEA. The CDR3 coding sequence is TGCAGCGTTGACATGGGCTGGGGTGGTTGGAATGAAGCTTTCTTT. Residues: CSVDMGWGGWNEAFF.

This clonotype was counted many times. The chain links TRBV6-4 to TRBJ2-7, with TRBD1 matching 7 bases. The V and J ends lost 5 bases and 7 bases, in that order; junction bases with no gene match: 8. There are 13 residues in the CDR3. Germline V CDR1 and CDR2: MRHNA, SNTAGT. CDR3 region: CASSLPRGCEQYF. CDR3 coding DNA: TGTGCCAGCAGTCTCCCCAGGGGGTGTGAGCAGTACTTC.

In the case of this clonotype: Sequence at one end of the junction differs from germline and may be a read error. DNA for the CDR3: TGTACCAGCAGTTTCGACCTTAGGAGGACCGGGAGTTACAATGAGCAGTTCTTC. This gives the protein CTSSFDLRRTGSYNEQFF. V usage is TRBV11-2 and J usage is TRBJ2-1, with D possibly TRBD2 on 6 matching bases. Germline CDR1 SGHAT, CDR2 FQNNGV. This CDR3 has 18 residues.

In its sample, this clonotype was seen many times. J is TRBJ2-7 and V is TRBV6-6; the D gene is possibly TRBD1 (5 bases). Germline V gene data show CDR1 as MNHNY and CDR2 as SVGAGI (reference sequence). There are 15 residues in the CDR3. Trimming shortened V by 1 base and J by 2 bases, and 12 bases separated the two germline ends. The CDR3 nucleotides read TGTGCCAGCAGTTACTACCAGGGAACTCCCTACGAGCAGTACTTC. Residues: CASSYYQGTPYEQYF.

With respect to this clonotype: The junction shows a germline mismatch at one end, possibly a read error. The chain links TRBV5-1 to TRBJ2-1; no firm D call. CDR1 is SGHRS and CDR2 is YFSETQ in the germline V gene. The CDR3 has 11 amino acids. The CDR3 coding sequence is TGCGCCAGTAGCTTTGAGAGTGAGCAGTTCTTC. As protein: CASSFESEQFF.

Turning to this clonotype: A much bigger clone sits one base away, suggesting this may be a read error. This CDR3 reads CASSHRLADSDNEQFF. The CDR3, as DNA: TGCGCCAGCAGCCACCGACTAGCGGATTCGGACAATGAGCAGTTCTTC. V is TRBV4-1 and J is TRBJ2-1; TRBD2 agrees at 9 bases. The CDR3 contains 16 residues. Germline V gene lookup returns CDR1 MGHRA and CDR2 YSYEKL. The junction had 8 bases not matched to a gene; V was cut back by 3 bases and J by 5 bases.

Of note for this clonotype: Given the absence of the conserved phenylalanine or tryptophan at the CDR3 end, a read error is likely. CDR3 DNA sequence: TGTGCCAGCAGCCCGACAGGTTGGAGAGGCGAGACCCAGTACTTA. It is translated as CASSPTGWRGETQYL. The rearrangement links TRBV28 to TRBJ2-5; D might be TRBD1 (6 bases). The V gene lost 6 bases and the J gene lost 5 bases, with 19 bases spanning the gap. Germline lookup yields CDR1 MDHEN and CDR2 SYDVKM. This CDR3 is 15 amino acids long.

Comment on this clonotype: At one of its ends the junction is not consistent with the germline gene, which may arise from a read error. This chain uses TRBV7-9 with TRBJ1-6; D is undetermined. CDR3 size: 13 residues. The V gene's germline CDR1 is SEHNR and CDR2 FQNEAQ (reference sequence). The CDR3 DNA sequence: TGTGCCATCAGCTTACCCGGGGAGTCGCCCCTCCACTTT. This encodes CAISLPGESPLHF.

J is TRBJ2-1 and V is TRBV20-1; 8 bases map to TRBD2. Germline V gives CDR1 DFQATT, CDR2 SNEGSKA (reference sequence). V was pared by 3 bases and J by 0 bases, with 7 bases of the junction left unmatched. CDR3 length: 16 amino acids. The CDR3 DNA reads TGCAGTGCTAGGGGGGGGCGGGAGGCCTCCTACAATGAGCAGTTCTTC. Its protein product is CSARGGREASYNEQFF.

About this clonotype itself: An end of the junction differs from the germline gene, which may be a read error. This chain uses TRBV5-4 with TRBJ2-3, with a possible D match to TRBD1 (6 bases). The CDR3 has 14 residues. Germline loops: CDR1 SGHNT, CDR2 YYREEE (reference sequence). CDR3 region: CVSSLQGAADTQYF. Here the CDR3 DNA reads TGTGTCAGCAGCCTACAGGGCGCCGCGGATACGCAGTATTTT.

The count of this clonotype is one. The chain employs TRBV14 and TRBJ2-3; TRBD2 matches 9 bases. This CDR3 region has 17 residues. The V gene's germline CDR1 is SGHDN and CDR2 FVKESK. The J segment lost 3 bases and the V segment lost 4 bases, leaving 11 bases of the junction unmatched. CDR3 protein: CASSPDIAGVITDTQYF. CDR3 in DNA: TGTGCCAGCAGCCCAGATATAGCGGGAGTGATTACAGATACGCAGTATTTT.

Note on this clonotype: At one end, the junction sequence differs from germline, possibly due to a read error. V gene TRBV6-5 combines with J gene TRBJ1-2; a weak D match, TRBD1 (5 bases). Germline V CDR1 and CDR2: MNHEY, SVGAGI. The CDR3 is made up of 16 amino acids. The CDR3 sequence: CASSYSGQGINYGYSF. The CDR3 coding sequence is TGTGCCAGTAGTTACTCTGGGCAGGGCATTAACTATGGCTACAGCTTC.

This clonotype was seen at least ten times. This rearrangement joins TRBV4-2 to TRBJ2-2, with D unresolved. There are 13 residues in the CDR3. V lost 0 bases and J lost 7, with 6 bases in between. From germline, CDR1 is LGHNA and CDR2 YNFKEQ. The DNA for the CDR3 is TGTGCCAGCAGCCAAGAAAAGGGCGGGGAGCTGTTTTTT. Its protein product is CASSQEKGGELFF.

Comments on this clonotype: A read error may produce the germline difference seen at one junction end. This chain links TRBV5-5 with TRBJ1-1; D perhaps matches TRBD1 (6 bases). CDR1 SGHKS and CDR2 YYEKEE come from the germline V gene (reference sequence). The CDR3 runs 14 residues. The CDR3 is CASSPTGSSPEAPF. Written as DNA, the CDR3 is TGTGCCAGCAGTCCTACAGGGTCTTCCCCTGAAGCTCCCTTT.

This clonotype was observed a single time. The chain employs TRBV2 and TRBJ2-3; 7 nucleotides align to TRBD1. Germline CDR1 reads SNHLY; CDR2 reads FYNNEI. V was pared by 8 bases and J by 1 base, with 6 bases of the junction left unmatched. This CDR3 comprises 14 residues. CDR3 bases: TGTGCCAGCTGTGGCGGACAGGGCACAGATACGCAGTATTTT. Residues: CASCGGQGTDTQYF.

V and J are TRBV21-1 and TRBJ1-5. TRBV21-1 is a listed pseudogene. This CDR3 comprises 14 residues. The CDR3 reads CASSQRISNQPQHF. The CDR3 DNA is TGTGCCAGCAGCCAACGCATTAGCAATCAGCCCCAGCATTTT.

Note on this clonotype: The junction departs from the called germline gene at one end, perhaps through a read error. The chain uses TRBV6-1 and TRBJ2-1; 8 bases fit TRBD2. Germline values: CDR1 MNHNS, CDR2 SASEGT. The CDR3 is 16 amino acids. The chain's CDR3 is CASSALSTGGGDGQFF. DNA of the CDR3: TGTGCCAGCAGTGCCCTCTCCACCGGGGGGGGCGATGGGCAGTTTTTC.

About this clonotype: This sequence may be a read error, since a much larger clone differs from it by one base. J is TRBJ2-7 and V is TRBV28; D not resolved. Per germline, CDR1 MDHEN and CDR2 SYDVKM. The CDR3 covers 12 residues. Trimming stripped 10 bases from V and 6 bases from J, with 16 bases between. In nucleotides, the CDR3 is TGTGCCACCTTAGACCACTGGGGCGAGCAGTACTTC. Its protein product is CATLDHWGEQYF.

Notes on this clonotype: Compared with germline, one end of the junction differs, possibly owing to a read error. The chain employs TRBV6-1 and TRBJ2-3; D gene uncertain. The CDR3 totals 12 residues. Germline CDR1 reads MNHNS; CDR2 reads SASEGT. The chain's CDR3 is CASSARSDTLYF. In DNA form, the CDR3 reads TGTGCCAGCAGTGCCCGCTCAGATACGCTGTATTTT.